This TCR beta chain was sequenced in a study of T cell responses to AZD1222 COVID-19 vaccine. Second-dose intervals near 4 or 12 weeks were combined. Germline V CDR1 and CDR2: SGHDT, YYEEEE. J lost 1 base, V lost 3 bases, and 2 bases had no gene match. The CDR3 is made up of 14 amino acids. Sequencing used immunoSEQ multiplex PCR; TCRdb keeps in-frame clones, though not all of them. This table holds roughly 150,000 clones, more than 85% found once. This clone occurred once. The sequencing here drew on peripheral blood, taken 28 days after the second AZD1222 dose. The receptor's source is an adult who received the AZD1222 COVID-19 vaccine. This chain links TRBV5-6 with TRBJ1-1; the match to TRBD1 covers 8 bases. The CDR3 protein is CASSSTGGNTEAFF. The CDR3, as DNA: TGTGCCAGCAGCTCAACAGGGGGGAACACTGAAGCTTTCTTT.